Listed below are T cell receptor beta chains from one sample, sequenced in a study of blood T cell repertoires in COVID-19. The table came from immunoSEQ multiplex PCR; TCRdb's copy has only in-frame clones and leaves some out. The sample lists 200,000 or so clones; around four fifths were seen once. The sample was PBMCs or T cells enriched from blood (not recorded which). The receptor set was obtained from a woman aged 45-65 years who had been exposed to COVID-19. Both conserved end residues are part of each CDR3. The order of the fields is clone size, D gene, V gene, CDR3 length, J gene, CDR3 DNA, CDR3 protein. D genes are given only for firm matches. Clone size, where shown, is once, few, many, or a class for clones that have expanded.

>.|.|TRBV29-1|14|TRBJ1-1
TGCAGCGCCCGATGGGCCGGGGGGAACACTGAAGCTTTCTTT
CSARWAGGNTEAFF
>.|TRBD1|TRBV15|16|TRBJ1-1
TGTGCCACCAGCAGCGAATTCGGACAGGGGGCCTCTGAAGCTTTCTTT
CATSSEFGQGASEAFF
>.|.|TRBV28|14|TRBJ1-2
TGTGCCAGCAGTTTAGGGGGGGTTGTCTATGGCTACACCTTC
CASSLGGVVYGYTF
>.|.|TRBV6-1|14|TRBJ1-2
TGTGCCAGCAGTGAAGTCACAGGCAACTATGGCTACACCTTC
CASSEVTGNYGYTF
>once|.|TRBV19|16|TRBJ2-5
TGTGCCAGTAGTATTGAATCAAGGCGGGGAGACGAGACCCAGTACTTC
CASSIESRRGDETQYF
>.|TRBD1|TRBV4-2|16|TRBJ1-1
TGTGCCAGCAGCCAAGATCTTGCAGGGGGTAAGAATGAAGCTTTCTTT
CASSQDLAGGKNEAFF
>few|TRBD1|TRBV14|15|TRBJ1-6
TGTGCCAGCAGCCCGGTGGGGGGACAGGGATTACCCCTCCACTTT
CASSPVGGQGLPLHF
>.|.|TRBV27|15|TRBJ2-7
TGTGCCAGCAGTTTATACCCCCTCGGGACCTACGAGCAGTACTTC
CASSLYPLGTYEQYF
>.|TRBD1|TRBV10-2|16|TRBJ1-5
TGCGCCAGCAGTGAGTCTAGGACAGGAGGACATCAGCCCCAGCATTTT
CASSESRTGGHQPQHF
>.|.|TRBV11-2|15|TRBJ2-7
TGTGCCAGCAGCTTAGATCGAGGTTACGCCTTCGAGCAGTACTTC
CASSLDRGYAFEQYF
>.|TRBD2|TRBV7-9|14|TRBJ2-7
TGTGCCAGCAGCCACTTAGCGGGGGGGTACGAGCAGTACTTC
CASSHLAGGYEQYF
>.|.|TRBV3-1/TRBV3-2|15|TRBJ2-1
TGTGCCAGCAGCCCCTGGGCGGGGGCCAACAATGAGCAGTTCTTC
CASSPWAGANNEQFF
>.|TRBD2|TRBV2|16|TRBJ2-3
TGTGCCAGCAGTGAAGGTCCTAGCGGGGCGGTAGATACGCAGTATTTT
CASSEGPSGAVDTQYF
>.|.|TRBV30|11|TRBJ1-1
TGTGCCTGGAGCATAGGGGGTAGTGCTTTCTTT
CAWSIGGSAFF
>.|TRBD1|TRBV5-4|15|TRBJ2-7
TGTGCCAGCAGCTGGACAGGGGGGGGTTCCTACGAGCAGTACTTC
CASSWTGGGSYEQYF
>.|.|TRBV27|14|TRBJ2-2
TGTGCCAGCAAGGGGGAATTGAACACCGGGGAGCTGTTTTTT
CASKGELNTGELFF
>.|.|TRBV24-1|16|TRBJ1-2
TGTGCCACCAGTGACTCCCGGGAGGCTGGAAGATATGGCTACACCTTC
CATSDSREAGRYGYTF
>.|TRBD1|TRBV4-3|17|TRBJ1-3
TGCGCCAGCAGCCAAGAGGGACAGGTCATCTCTGGAAACACCATATATTTT
CASSQEGQVISGNTIYF
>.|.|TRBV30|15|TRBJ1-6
TGTGCCTGGATCGAACCAGGGTCCTATAATTCACCCCTCCACTTT
CAWIEPGSYNSPLHF
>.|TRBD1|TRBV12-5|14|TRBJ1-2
TGTGCTAGTGACGGGACAGGGCTACGGTATGGCTACACCTTC
CASDGTGLRYGYTF
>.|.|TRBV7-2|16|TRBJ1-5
TGTGCCAGCAGCTTAGGCGGGCGCGGGGGCAATCAGCCCCAGCATTTT
CASSLGGRGGNQPQHF
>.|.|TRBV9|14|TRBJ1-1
TGTGCCAGCAGCGTAGAGCCGAGGAACACTGAAGCTTTCTTT
CASSVEPRNTEAFF
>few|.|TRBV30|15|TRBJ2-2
TGTGCCTGGAGCGGGCCCAGGGCTAACACCGGGGAGCTGTTTTTT
CAWSGPRANTGELFF
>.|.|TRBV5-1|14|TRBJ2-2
TGCGCCAGCAGCTCTCTGGGAGGAACCGGGGAGCTGTTTTTT
CASSSLGGTGELFF
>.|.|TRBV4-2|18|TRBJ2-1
TGTGCCAGCAGCCAAGATCAGATGCGGGGTCGTTCCTACAATGAGCAGTTCTTC
CASSQDQMRGRSYNEQFF
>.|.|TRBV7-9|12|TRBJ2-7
TGTGCCAGCAGTCTAGGCACCTACGAGCAGTACTTC
CASSLGTYEQYF
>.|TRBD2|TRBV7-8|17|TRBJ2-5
TGTGCCAGCAGCTTACTCGAGGCTAGCGGGTACCAAGAGACCCAGTACTTC
CASSLLEASGYQETQYF
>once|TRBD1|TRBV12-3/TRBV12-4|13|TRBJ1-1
TGTGCCAGCAGTCGCGGACAGGGGAGTGAAGCTTTCTTT
CASSRGQGSEAFF
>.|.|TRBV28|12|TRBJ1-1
TGTGCCAGCAGTTTGGATCGGGGTTCCGCTTTCTTT
CASSLDRGSAFF
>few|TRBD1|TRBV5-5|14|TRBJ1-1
TGTGCCAGCAGCTTTAAGGGGACAGGGACTGAAGCTTTCTTT
CASSFKGTGTEAFF
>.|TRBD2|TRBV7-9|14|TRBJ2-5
TGTGCCAGCAGCCCAGGGCGGGGGACGGAGACCCAGTACTTC
CASSPGRGTETQYF
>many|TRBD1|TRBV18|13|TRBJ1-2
TGTGCCAGCTCAGCACAGGGGGGGAATGGCTACACCTTC
CASSAQGGNGYTF
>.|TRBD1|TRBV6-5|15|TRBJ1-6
TGTGCCAGCCAGATACAGGGGAACTATAATTCACCCCTCCACTTT
CASQIQGNYNSPLHF
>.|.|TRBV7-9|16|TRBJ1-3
TGTGCCAGCAGCTCGGCAGGGGTTTCCTCTGGAAACACCATATATTTT
CASSSAGVSSGNTIYF
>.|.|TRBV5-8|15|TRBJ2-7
TGTGCCAGCAGCCCCTGGGGGCCTAGGGGCTACGAGCAGTACTTC
CASSPWGPRGYEQYF
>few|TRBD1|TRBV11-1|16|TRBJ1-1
TGTGCCAGCAGCCCTTACAGGGGGCGTAGAAGTACTGAAGCTTTCTTT
CASSPYRGRRSTEAFF
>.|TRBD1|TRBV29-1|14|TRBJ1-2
TGCAGCGTTGAAGATAGGGACAGGGGCTATGGCTACACCTTC
CSVEDRDRGYGYTF
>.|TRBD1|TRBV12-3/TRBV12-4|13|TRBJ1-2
TGTGCCAGCAGCCCGCAGGGGGCTTGGGGCTACACCTTC
CASSPQGAWGYTF
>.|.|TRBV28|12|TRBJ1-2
TGTGCCAGCAGCCAGGATAACTATGGCTACACCTTC
CASSQDNYGYTF
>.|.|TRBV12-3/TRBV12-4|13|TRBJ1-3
TGTGCCAGCAGTTTACCAGTAGGAAACACCATATATTTT
CASSLPVGNTIYF
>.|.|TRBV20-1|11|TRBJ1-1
TGCAGTGCTAGGAGATCACAGGAAGCTTTCTTT
CSARRSQEAFF
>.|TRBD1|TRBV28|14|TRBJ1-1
TGTGCCAGCAGTGTGGGGACAGGGGGCAGAAAAGCTTTCTTT
CASSVGTGGRKAFF
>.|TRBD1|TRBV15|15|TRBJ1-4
TGTGCCACCAGCGCAGGGGGCTTAACTAATGAAAAACTGTTTTTT
CATSAGGLTNEKLFF
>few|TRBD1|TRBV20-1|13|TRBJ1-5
TGCAGTGCTAGTACAGGGGGAGTTCAGCCCCAGCATTTT
CSASTGGVQPQHF
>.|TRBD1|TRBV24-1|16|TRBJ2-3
TGTGCCACCAGTGAGATGGGACAGGGAAGGTCAGATACGCAGTATTTT
CATSEMGQGRSDTQYF
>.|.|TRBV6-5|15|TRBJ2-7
TGTGCCAGCAGTCCTACGGGACTCAGCGCCTACGAGCAGTACTTC
CASSPTGLSAYEQYF
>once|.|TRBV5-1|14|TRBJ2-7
TGCGCCAGCAGCACCGACCAGCCAGGCGACGAGCAGTACTTC
CASSTDQPGDEQYF
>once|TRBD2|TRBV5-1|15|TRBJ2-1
TGCGCCAGCAGCTTGACTAGCGGGGTCTTGGTAGAGCAGTTCTTC
CASSLTSGVLVEQFF
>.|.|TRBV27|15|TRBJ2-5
TGTGCCAGCAGTCCCTGGACTCGGGGAGGAGAGACCCAGTACTTC
CASSPWTRGGETQYF
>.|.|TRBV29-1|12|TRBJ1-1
TGCAGCGTGAATTTACAGGACACTGAAGCTTTCTTT
CSVNLQDTEAFF
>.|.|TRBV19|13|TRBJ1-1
TGTGCCAGTAGTAACAGGGCTAACACTGAAGCTTTCTTT
CASSNRANTEAFF